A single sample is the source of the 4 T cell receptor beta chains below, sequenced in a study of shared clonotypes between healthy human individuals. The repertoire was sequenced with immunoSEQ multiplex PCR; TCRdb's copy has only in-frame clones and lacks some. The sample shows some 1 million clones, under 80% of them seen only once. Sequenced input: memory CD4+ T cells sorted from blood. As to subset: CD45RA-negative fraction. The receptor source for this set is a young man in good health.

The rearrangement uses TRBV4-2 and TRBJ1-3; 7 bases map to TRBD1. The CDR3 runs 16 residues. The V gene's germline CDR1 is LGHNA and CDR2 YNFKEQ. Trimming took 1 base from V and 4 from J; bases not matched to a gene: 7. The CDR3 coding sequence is TGTGCCAGCAGCCAAGCTGAGGGGGCACCGGGAAACACCATATATTTT. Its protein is CASSQAEGAPGNTIYF.

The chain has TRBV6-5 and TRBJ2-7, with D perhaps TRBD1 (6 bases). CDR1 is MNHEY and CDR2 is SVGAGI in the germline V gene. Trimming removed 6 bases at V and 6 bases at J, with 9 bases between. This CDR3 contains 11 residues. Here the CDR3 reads CASRQDSEQYF. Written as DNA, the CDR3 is TGTGCCAGCAGGCAGGACAGCGAGCAGTACTTC.

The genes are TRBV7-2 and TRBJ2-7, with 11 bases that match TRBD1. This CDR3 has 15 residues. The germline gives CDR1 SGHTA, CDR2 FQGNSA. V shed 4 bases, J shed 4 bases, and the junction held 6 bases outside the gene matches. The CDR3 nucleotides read TGTGCCAGCAGCTCGGACAGGGGGCCGGGGTACGAGCAGTACTTC. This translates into CASSSDRGPGYEQYF.

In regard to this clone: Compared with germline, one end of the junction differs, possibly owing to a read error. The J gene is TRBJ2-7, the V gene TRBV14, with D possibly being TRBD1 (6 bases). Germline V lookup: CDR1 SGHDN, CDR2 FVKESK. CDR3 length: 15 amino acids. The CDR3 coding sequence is TGTGCCAGCAGCCAAGCAACAGGGCCCTCCCACGAGCAGTACTTC. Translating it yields CASSQATGPSHEQYF.